This T cell receptor (beta chain) came from a study of cytomegalovirus exposure and HLA in healthy donors. The PCR was carried out with 60 Vbeta primers and 13 Jbeta primers. Only in-frame clones appear in the TCRdb table, and some are missing; sequencing was by immunoSEQ multiplex PCR. The repertoire consists of about 100,000 clones, with around 80% occurring once and the leading ten covering about 1.1%. Concerning this clone: The antigen remains unidentified.

Findings and limits, study-wide: TCR beta chain V- and J-gene trimming was linked, in a later analysis, to a missense variant in DCLRE1C. TRBV6-2, TRBV6-3 and some other V segments were unresolvable in 87-base-pair reads. HLA alleles were associated with 15,000 to 20,000 TCR beta sequences in a later analysis at 0.05 false discovery rate.

The germline gives CDR1 SNHLY, CDR2 FYNNEI. This CDR3 region has 14 residues. The V segment lost 6 bases and the J segment 6 bases; nucleotides outside the gene matches: 3. Specimen: PBMCs. The chain employs TRBV2 and TRBJ2-7, with TRBD2 matching over 15 bases. The receptor's source is a woman aged 18 to 35 in good health and CMV-seronegative. CDR3 nucleotide sequence: TGTGCCAGCAGACCGGGACTAGCGGGAGGCGAGCAGTACTTC. It codes for CASRPGLAGGEQYF.